This TCR beta chain emerged from a study of blood T cells in healthy people across ages. The study, taken as a whole, reports: Samples with more naive T cells showed higher observed beta diversity.

The CDR3 sequence is 13 residues long. Germline V gene sequence: CDR1 MNHEY, CDR2 SVGEGT. Trimming took 5 bases from V and 6 from J; bases not matched to a gene: 4. With respect to this clonotype: Its target is unknown.

Combining a sample-barcoded 5' primer with a J-beta primer mix, a second PCR ran for 7 to 11 cycles. One entry per CDR3 protein, called by TCRdb with MiXCR from the 5' RACE reads. This sample yields over 1,500,000 distinct CDR3 sequences, of which less than 50% are seen a single time; around 2.1% belongs to the top ten. Aged roughly 6 to 100, donors were systemically healthy Caucasians from Russia. The gene calls are TRBV6-2 or TRBV6-3 and TRBJ2-7, with 10 bases identical to TRBD1. The TCR originated in a woman in her thirties or forties in good health. Sequencing was performed on blood. CDR3 loop: CASSDRGHVEQYF. CDR3 in DNA: TGTGCCAGCAGTGACAGGGGGCACGTCGAGCAGTACTTC.